One sample yielded the 23 T cell receptor beta chains listed below, sequenced in a study of blood T cell repertoires in COVID-19. Profiling relied on immunoSEQ multiplex PCR, and the TCRdb table lists in-frame clones only, not all of them. Here the sample spans 130,000 or so clones, 75% to 90% being singletons. Sequenced: peripheral blood. The receptors derive from a woman aged 45-60 years who had recovered from COVID-19.

In regard to this clone: Other DNA sequences within the sample encode an identical CDR3. This chain connects TRBV2 to TRBJ1-2; D gene ambiguous. The CDR3 runs to 12 residues. Germline V gene sequence: CDR1 SNHLY, CDR2 FYNNEI. V gave up 3 bases and J gave up 4 bases, with 6 bases separating them. The chain's CDR3 is CASSDRGYGYTF. DNA of the CDR3: TGTGCCAGCAGTGACCGAGGCTATGGCTACACCTTC.

The J gene is TRBJ1-2, the V gene TRBV5-5, with TRBD1 matching 8 bases. CDR1 and CDR2 (germline): SGHKS, YYEKEE (reference sequence). The CDR3 totals 15 residues. Losses at the gene ends were 0 bases for V and 4 bases for J; bases not matched to a gene: 5. CDR3 sequence: CASSLGTGNSYGYTF. In nucleotides, the CDR3 is TGTGCCAGCAGCTTGGGGACAGGGAATTCCTATGGCTACACCTTC.

This chain links TRBV4-1 with TRBJ1-3; 9 positions match TRBD1. CDR3 length equals 15 residues. V lost 3 bases, J lost 5 bases, and 5 bases stayed unmatched. The germline V gene has CDR1 MGHRA and CDR2 YSYEKL. The CDR3 spells CASSQAGTGRNTIYF. The CDR3 DNA reads TGCGCCAGCAGCCAGGCCGGGACAGGGAGAAACACCATATATTTT.

CDR3 protein: CASSLAPETQYF. In nucleotides, the CDR3 is TGTGCCAGCAGTCTAGCCCCAGAGACCCAGTACTTC. The chain recombines TRBV6-2 or TRBV6-3 with TRBJ2-5; a possible D gene is TRBD2 (5 bases). V lost 5 bases and J 4 bases, leaving 8 bases between the germline ends. Germline lookup yields CDR1 MNHEY and CDR2 SVGEGT. There are 12 residues in the CDR3.

The rearrangement uses TRBV12-3 or TRBV12-4 and TRBJ1-1, with a weak D call TRBD1 (5 bases). The V end lost 7 bases, the J end lost 10 bases, and 13 bases lay between the germline ends. The CDR3 spans 11 residues. CDR3 sequence: CASTAGQSAFF. CDR3 bases: TGTGCCAGCACCGCAGGGCAATCAGCTTTCTTT.

V gene TRBV5-1 combines with J gene TRBJ2-5, with TRBD2 matching over 12 bases. Germline CDR1 SGHRS, CDR2 YFSETQ. With 2 bases clipped from V and 5 bases from J, the junction kept 13 bases outside the gene matches. The CDR3 is 18 residues long. The chain's CDR3 is CASSLSALAGGFLETQYF. The CDR3 nucleotides read TGCGCCAGCAGCTTATCGGCACTAGCGGGGGGTTTCCTGGAGACCCAGTACTTC.

The chain combines TRBV5-1 with TRBJ1-1, with 7 bases identical to TRBD1. CDR1 is SGHRS, CDR2 YFSETQ, per germline. The V segment lost 0 bases and the J segment 7 bases; nucleotides outside the gene matches: 6. The CDR3 is 14 amino acids. CDR3 DNA sequence: TGCGCCAGCAGCTTGGCCGGGACAGACCTTGAAGCTTTCTTT. It translates to CASSLAGTDLEAFF.

A word on this clone: The conserved final phenylalanine or tryptophan is absent from the CDR3, which likely points to a read error. Because the CDR3's place on the DNA is in doubt, the DNA is left out and the CDR3 is given as listed by TCRdb. This CDR3 is CATSRDYGTASPPL. This chain links TRBV15 with TRBJ1-2; the D call of TRBD1 is as the table states it, not checked on the DNA. The CDR3 spans 14 residues, counting both ends. The germline V gene encodes CDR1 LNHNV and CDR2 YYDKDF (reference sequence).

The CDR3 DNA reads TGTGCCAGCAGCCAAGTAGTCCCAGGGACTGGAAACACCATATATTTT. It encodes CASSQVVPGTGNTIYF. The chain recombines TRBV4-2 with TRBJ1-3; D is possibly TRBD1 (5 bases). Per germline, CDR1 LGHNA and CDR2 YNFKEQ. This CDR3 spans 16 amino acids. The ends were cut back, 1 base at V and 2 bases at J, with 12 bases in the middle.

This chain joins TRBV7-2 and TRBJ1-2; 10 bases line up with TRBD1. The CDR3 runs 15 residues. V was pared by 4 bases and J by 4 bases, with 6 bases of the junction left unmatched. From germline, CDR1 is SGHTA and CDR2 FQGNSA. CDR3 region: CASSSPDRGGYGYTF. The DNA for the CDR3 is TGTGCCAGCAGCTCCCCGGACAGGGGGGGCTATGGCTACACCTTC.

This clone was seen a handful of times. This rearrangement joins TRBV7-4 to TRBJ2-7, with no clear D. This CDR3 has 14 amino acids. V lost 5 bases to trimming and J lost 0 bases, with 11 bases between them. Germline CDR1 SGHVT, CDR2 SQSDAQ. CDR3 residues: CASSPVPYSYEQYF. Here the CDR3 DNA reads TGTGCCAGCAGCCCGGTCCCTTACTCCTACGAGCAGTACTTC.

The chain links TRBV7-9 to TRBJ2-7; D gene unclear. V lost 2 bases and J lost 4, with 6 bases in between. In germline, CDR1 is SEHNR, CDR2 FQNEAQ (reference sequence). The CDR3 is 12 amino acids. CDR3 in amino acids: CASSLSGYEQYF. DNA of the CDR3: TGTGCCAGCAGCTTATCGGGTTACGAGCAGTACTTC.

V and J are TRBV5-8 and TRBJ2-1, with TRBD2 as a possible D gene (5 bases). V shed 4 bases and J shed 7 bases, with 24 bases lying between them. The CDR3 runs to 17 residues. Germline assignment: CDR1 SGHTS and CDR2 YDEGEE. CDR3 bases: TGTGCCAGCAGCCCGGGATCTCTATGGAGTGGAGTAAATGAGCAGTTCTTC. It encodes CASSPGSLWSGVNEQFF.

V is TRBV5-1 and J is TRBJ2-7; 7 bases fit TRBD2. The CDR3 extends over 13 amino acids. The V gene's germline CDR1 is SGHRS and CDR2 YFSETQ. The J segment lost 2 bases and the V segment lost 7 bases, leaving 6 bases of the junction unmatched. The chain's CDR3 is CASGLDGTYEQYF. As DNA, the CDR3 is TGCGCCAGCGGACTAGACGGAACCTACGAGCAGTACTTC.

Here the CDR3 reads CASSSGHLGGTQYF. CDR3 coding DNA: TGTGCCAGCAGCTCAGGACACCTCGGGGGAACGCAGTATTTT. The chain uses TRBV7-3 and TRBJ2-3; a weak D match, TRBD2 (6 bases). V was clipped by 4 bases and J by 9 bases, with 17 bases between them. There are 14 residues in the CDR3. Germline CDR1 SGHTA, CDR2 FQGTGA.

The genes are TRBV5-4 and TRBJ2-2; maybe TRBD1 (6 bases). This CDR3 spans 16 amino acids. The V end was cut by 0 bases, the J end by 5 bases, with 14 bases between. CDR1 is SGHNT and CDR2 is YYREEE in the germline V gene (reference sequence). This chain's CDR3 is CASSLAPGQGTGELFF. CDR3 sequence (DNA): TGTGCCAGCAGCTTGGCCCCGGGACAAGGTACCGGGGAGCTGTTTTTT.

J is TRBJ2-7 and V is TRBV5-6; 8 bases line up with TRBD1. CDR1 is SGHDT, CDR2 YYEEEE, per germline. V lost 0 bases, J lost 4 bases, and 0 bases stayed unmatched. CDR3 length equals 13 residues. CDR3 region: CASSLDRGYEQYF. The CDR3 region has the DNA TGTGCCAGCAGCTTGGACAGGGGGTACGAGCAGTACTTC.

The chain uses TRBV5-1 and TRBJ2-5; perhaps TRBD2 as D (5 bases). The V gene's germline CDR1 is SGHRS and CDR2 YFSETQ. This CDR3 contains 12 residues. Trimming took off 5 bases at V and 4 bases at J, with 9 bases between the two ends. CDR3 residues: CASRGSLETQYF. DNA of the CDR3: TGCGCCAGCAGGGGGAGTTTAGAGACCCAGTACTTC.

The V and J genes are TRBV28 and TRBJ2-3; TRBD2 might be the D (6 bases). Germline V gene lookup returns CDR1 MDHEN and CDR2 SYDVKM. There are 16 residues in the CDR3. V was cut by 6 bases and J by 2 bases, with 18 bases left in between. CDR3 in DNA: TGTGCCAGCAGCTATAGCGGAGGGCTCCTCACAGATACGCAGTATTTT. Amino acids: CASSYSGGLLTDTQYF.

V usage is TRBV6-5 and J usage is TRBJ1-3; D gene ambiguous. Germline loops: CDR1 MNHEY, CDR2 SVGAGI. The CDR3 length is 12 residues. Trimming took off 6 bases at V and 7 bases at J, with 10 bases between the two ends. The DNA for the CDR3 is TGTGCCAGCAGCGTCGGTCGGAACACCATATATTTT. It codes for CASSVGRNTIYF.

V usage is TRBV27 and J usage is TRBJ1-2; D might be TRBD1 (5 bases). From germline, CDR1 is MNHEY and CDR2 SMNVEV (reference sequence). V shed 3 bases and J shed 0 bases, with 8 bases lying between them. The CDR3 runs to 14 residues. The CDR3 loop reads CASSLGGANYGYTF. The CDR3 nucleotides read TGTGCCAGCAGTTTGGGGGGGGCTAACTATGGCTACACCTTC.

This clone has a single count. The chain couples TRBV7-7 to TRBJ2-1; 9 nucleotides line up with TRBD2. Per the germline V gene, CDR1 is SSHAT and CDR2 is FNYEAQ (reference sequence). V was clipped by 4 bases and J by 3 bases; unmatched bases: 10. The length of the CDR3 is 17 residues. The CDR3 region has the DNA TGTGCCAGCAGCTCCTCAGGGGGTAGCGGGGGCTACAATGAGCAGTTCTTC. Its translation is CASSSSGGSGGYNEQFF. The entire variable domain, with the rest obtained from reference TRBV7-7 and TRBJ2-1, is as follows: GAGVSQSPRYKVTKRGQDVTLRCDPISSHATLYWYQQALGQGPEFLTYFNYEAQPDKSGLPSDRFSAERPEGSISTLTIQRTEQRDSAMYRCASSSSGGSGGYNEQFFGPGTRLTVL.

The V call is TRBV5-1, the J call TRBJ1-4, with D unresolved. This CDR3 comprises 13 residues. Germline V gene lookup returns CDR1 SGHRS and CDR2 YFSETQ. The ends were cut back, 1 base at V and 10 bases at J, with 11 bases in the middle. The CDR3 sequence is CASSLLASGKLFF. CDR3 sequence (DNA): TGCGCCAGCAGCTTGCTCGCGAGTGGAAAACTGTTTTTT. Supplemented by reference TRBV5-1 and TRBJ1-4, the full variable domain reads KAGVTQTPRYLIKTRGQQVTLSCSPISGHRSVSWYQQTPGQGLQFLFEYFSETQRNKGNFPGRFSGRQFSNSRSEMNVSTLELGDSALYLCASSLLASGKLFFGSGTQLSVL.